These 2 T cell receptor beta chains share one sample of origin, sequenced in a study of T cell responses to AZD1222 COVID-19 vaccine. Assay: immunoSEQ multiplex PCR; the TCRdb copy retains only in-frame clones and omits some. Here the sample spans about 140,000 clones, 93% being singletons. The specimen comprised peripheral blood, sampled after recovery from COVID-19. All receptors derive from an adult who had recovered from COVID-19.

This rearrangement joins TRBV9 to TRBJ2-3, with TRBD1 matching 9 bases. Germline CDR1 is SGDLS and CDR2 is YYNGEE. V lost 0 bases and J lost 0; bases outside the gene matches: 2. This CDR3 has 16 amino acids. Written as DNA, the CDR3 is TGTGCCAGCAGCGTAGTTGGGACAGGGAGCACAGATACGCAGTATTTT. This sequence encodes CASSVVGTGSTDTQYF.

The V and J genes are TRBV5-1 and TRBJ1-2, with 7 bases matching TRBD1. The germline CDR1 and CDR2 sequences are SGHRS and YFSETQ. V gave up 7 bases and J gave up 7 bases; unmatched junction bases: 16. The CDR3 has 15 residues. Written as DNA, the CDR3 is TGCGCCAGCGGAGAAAACAGGGGTCCCTTGGGTGGCTACACCTTC. Protein: CASGENRGPLGGYTF.